The 12 T cell receptor beta chains below come from one sample, sequenced in a study of OX40 agonist ivuxolimab in advanced cancers. Receptors were amplified or captured by the immunoSEQ multiplex PCR assay. Imported from immuneACCESS, the table was reduced by TCRdb to in-frame sequences with V and J called. These copies leave out some clones; in studies compared against another copy, an unresolved V gene accounts for under half, and the cause of the remainder is not known. The sample table shows some 81,000 clones, and about 86% are seen once. The ten largest clones take up just under 2% of the sample. The sequencing here drew on CD4+ or CD8+ T cells sorted from blood, taken in a trial of the OX40 agonist ivuxolimab. Receptors originate from an adult with an advanced solid tumor such as melanoma, head and neck, liver or kidney cancer.

The chain employs TRBV18 and TRBJ2-3; D is ambiguous. CDR3 size: 12 residues. Germline CDR1 reads KGHSH; CDR2 reads LQKENI. The ends were cut back, 2 bases at V and 5 bases at J, with 5 bases in the middle. CDR3 coding DNA: TGTGCCAGCTCACCAACGGTAGATACGCAGTATTTT. Its translation is CASSPTVDTQYF.

V and J are TRBV6-6 and TRBJ2-5, with 7 bases identical to TRBD1. The CDR3 contains 15 residues. Looked up from germline, CDR1 is MNHNY and CDR2 is SVGAGI (reference sequence). The junction had 3 bases not matched to a gene; V was cut back by 0 bases and J by 2 bases. The CDR3 region is CASSYSGTVQETQYF. In DNA form, the CDR3 reads TGTGCCAGCAGTTACTCGGGGACAGTGCAAGAGACCCAGTACTTC.

The genes are TRBV5-6 and TRBJ1-2; 10 nucleotides align to TRBD1. There are 15 residues in the CDR3. CDR1 and CDR2 (germline): SGHDT, YYEEEE. V shed 4 bases, J shed 2 bases, and the junction held 5 bases outside the gene matches. DNA of the CDR3: TGTGCCAGCAGCGGGGGACAGGGGAAGAACTATGGCTACACCTTC. This gives the protein CASSGGQGKNYGYTF.

The V and J genes are TRBV5-6 and TRBJ1-4; perhaps TRBD1 as D (5 bases). Germline lookup yields CDR1 SGHDT and CDR2 YYEEEE. Trimming stripped 3 bases from V and 10 bases from J, with 13 bases between. The CDR3 is 13 residues long. The CDR3 coding sequence is TGTGCCAGCAGCTCCGGCGGGGGTTCAAAACTGTTTTTT. This encodes CASSSGGGSKLFF.

There are a few counts of this clone. Written as DNA, the CDR3 is TGTGCCAGCAGCTCCCTCACGGACGGAACCTACGAGCAGTACTTC. This encodes CASSSLTDGTYEQYF. The rearrangement links TRBV11-2 to TRBJ2-7; no definite D call. Per germline, CDR1 SGHAT and CDR2 FQNNGV. The CDR3 is 15 residues long. V was cut by 4 bases and J by 2 bases, with 15 bases left in between.

In this sample, this clone turned up a few times. Here the CDR3 reads CASSIAPQYGYTF. CDR3 coding DNA: TGTGCCAGTAGTATCGCCCCCCAATATGGCTACACCTTC. This chain connects TRBV19 to TRBJ1-2; D unresolved. Germline V gives CDR1 LNHDA, CDR2 SQIVND (reference sequence). The CDR3 is made up of 13 amino acids. Trimming removed 3 bases at V and 5 bases at J, with 10 bases between.

The V gene is TRBV23-1, the J gene TRBJ1-1, with D perhaps matching TRBD1 (5 bases). TRBV23-1 is flagged as an ORF with uncertain function. The CDR3 loop spans 15 amino acids. Trimming removed 7 bases from V and 1 base from J, with 16 bases in between. The CDR3, as DNA: TGCGCCAGCAACACTAAGGGGTGGGGGAACACTGAAGCTTTCTTT. Amino acids: CASNTKGWGNTEAFF.

In DNA, the CDR3 is TGTGCCAGCAGCTCAACCGGCCCCCGAGAGACCCAGTACTTC. Its translation: CASSSTGPRETQYF. The gene calls are TRBV5-5 and TRBJ2-5, with D uncertain. V lost 3 bases and J lost 4, with 13 bases in between. This CDR3 region has 14 residues. Germline CDR1 is SGHKS and CDR2 is YYEKEE (reference sequence).

In DNA, the CDR3 is TGTGCCAGCTCACTCGTTCCTAAGAATGAGCAGTTCTTC. This gives the protein CASSLVPKNEQFF. The rearrangement links TRBV18 to TRBJ2-1; D is unresolved. The CDR3 totals 13 residues. Germline lookup yields CDR1 KGHSH and CDR2 LQKENI. V lost 4 bases and J lost 7, with 11 bases in between.

With respect to this clone: This sample also contains other DNA sequences that code for the same CDR3. The chain recombines TRBV19 with TRBJ2-2; 7 bases line up with TRBD2. V was clipped by 2 bases and J by 1 base; unmatched bases: 1. CDR1 and CDR2 from the germline V gene are LNHDA and SQIVND (reference sequence). This CDR3 spans 15 amino acids. Written as DNA, the CDR3 is TGTGCCAGTAGTATACGCGGGGGGAACACCGGGGAGCTGTTTTTT. This translates into CASSIRGGNTGELFF.

V gene TRBV11-3 combines with J gene TRBJ2-3; D may be TRBD2 (6 bases). The germline gives CDR1 SGHNT, CDR2 YENEEA. V lost 5 bases and J lost 2, with 11 bases in between. The CDR3 consists of 14 residues. The DNA for the CDR3 is TGTGCCAGCAGCCCGCGGGGTAACACAGATACGCAGTATTTT. Protein: CASSPRGNTDTQYF.

The rearrangement joins TRBV29-1 to TRBJ2-1, with 8 positions matching TRBD1. The CDR3 covers 14 residues. CDR1 SQVTM and CDR2 ANQGSEA come from the germline V gene. J lost 12 bases, V lost 3 bases, and 13 bases had no gene match. CDR3 coding DNA: TGCAGCGTTGACAGGGGGCAAACGGTGGTAAGGCAGTTCTTC. Translated, it gives CSVDRGQTVVRQFF.